The sequence of this TCR beta chain was determined in a study of blood T cell repertoires in COVID-19. The data were produced by immunoSEQ multiplex PCR, yet TCRdb's version contains in-frame clones alone and is incomplete. The data contain under 95,000 clones, around 88% of them singletons. The sequence was collected from a man aged 60 to 75 with acute or convalescent COVID-19. The specimen sequenced was peripheral blood.

The CDR3 DNA reads TGTGCCAGCAGCTTGCACAGGGAAGACGAGCAGTACTTC. As protein: CASSLHREDEQYF. This sequence joins TRBV5-4 and TRBJ2-7; D might be TRBD1 (6 bases). The V end was cut by 1 base, the J end by 5 bases, with 10 bases between. Germline lookup yields CDR1 SGHNT and CDR2 YYREEE (reference sequence). The CDR3 contains 13 residues.